This T cell receptor (beta chain) was sequenced in a study of T cell repertoires in cytomegalovirus infection. About the research overall: It can be stated that public TCR beta signatures indicated CMV infection as well as a matching HLA type. Study-level results: The ex vivo response showed dominance by HLA-C-restricted CMV-specific TCR beta clonotypes.

Germline CDR1 SGHTA, CDR2 FQGTGA. Trimming took 4 bases from V and 4 from J, leaving 13 bases between them. This CDR3 comprises 14 residues. This clonotype was observed a few times. Its antigen is currently unknown. TCRdb called the reads again in MiXCR, with one record for every CDR3 protein. The sample has 150,000 to 200,000 distinct CDR3 sequences; 17% are singletons. J is TRBJ1-1 and V is TRBV7-3; tentative D call: TRBD1 (6 bases). Sequenced: CD8+ T cells from PBMCs. The source is a human donor in good health (CMV status not recorded). Some clones in this sample may be carry-over from other donors' samples. The CDR3 sequence: CASSSSGVGTEAFF. The CDR3 coding sequence is TGTGCCAGCAGCTCCTCAGGGGTTGGCACTGAAGCTTTCTTT.